These T cell receptor beta chains were read from a single sample in a study of shared clonotypes between healthy human individuals. Only in-frame clones appear in the TCRdb table, and some are missing; sequencing was by immunoSEQ multiplex PCR. The data show roughly 700,000 clones, about 74% seen once. The sequenced sample consisted of memory CD4+ T cells sorted from blood. Source of these receptors: a woman aged 25 to 39 in good health. Both conserved end residues are part of each CDR3. Each record gives: J gene, D gene, clone size, V gene, CDR3 protein, CDR3 DNA. D genes are given only for firm matches. Expanded clones are given a class, and other clones once, few, many or no size at all.

>TRBJ2-7|.|.|TRBV14
CASSQGVRTSYEQYF
TGTGCCAGCAGCCAAGGGGTCCGGACCTCCTACGAGCAGTACTTC
>TRBJ1-4|TRBD1|.|TRBV28
CASRSRTGGWKLFF
TGTGCCAGCAGATCACGGACAGGGGGCTGGAAACTGTTTTTT
>TRBJ2-3|TRBD2|.|TRBV19
CASSRRAGYSDTQYF
TGTGCCAGTTCGAGGCGAGCGGGATACTCAGATACGCAGTATTTT
>TRBJ2-7|TRBD1|few|TRBV6-1
CASSLGQGLSYEQYF
TGTGCCAGCAGTCTGGGACAGGGGCTCTCCTACGAGCAGTACTTC
>TRBJ2-5|.|.|TRBV7-6
CASSLDVGRQETQYF
TGTGCCAGCAGCTTAGATGTGGGCAGACAAGAGACCCAGTACTTC
>TRBJ2-7|.|once|TRBV11-2
CASSFGTAYEQYF
TGTGCCAGCAGCTTCGGGACTGCTTACGAGCAGTACTTC
>TRBJ2-1|.|.|TRBV7-3
CASSFSGTYNEQFF
TGTGCCAGCAGCTTCTCCGGGACCTACAATGAGCAGTTCTTC
>TRBJ2-3|.|.|TRBV19
CASSIMFTDTQYF
TGTGCCAGTAGTATAATGTTCACAGATACGCAGTATTTT
>TRBJ2-7|TRBD1|.|TRBV6-6
CASRYGTASLEQYF
TGTGCCAGCAGGTATGGGACAGCGTCCCTCGAGCAGTACTTC
>TRBJ1-2|.|.|TRBV1
CTSSQSYDNYGYTF
TGCACCAGCAGCCAATCATACGATAACTATGGCTACACCTTC
>TRBJ2-1|TRBD1|once|TRBV7-6
CASSQQPGQGNSYNEQFF
TGTGCCAGCAGCCAGCAACCGGGACAGGGTAACTCCTACAATGAGCAGTTCTTC
>TRBJ2-7|.|.|TRBV28
CASSFARNYEQYF
TGTGCCAGCAGTTTCGCACGAAACTACGAGCAGTACTTC
>TRBJ1-2|.|.|TRBV10-2
CASRRPRDDGYTF
TGCGCCAGCAGGAGACCCCGGGATGATGGCTACACCTTC
>TRBJ2-7|TRBD2|.|TRBV5-1
CASSREDDYEQYF
TGCGCCAGCAGTCGGGAGGACGACTACGAGCAGTACTTC